This passage covers 24 T cell receptor beta chains from one sample sequenced in a study of blood T cell repertoires in COVID-19. Sequencing used immunoSEQ multiplex PCR; TCRdb keeps in-frame clones, though not all of them. Found here are 200,000 or so clones, 88% of them singletons; the top ten hold roughly 2.6%. Input material: PBMCs or T cells enriched from blood (not recorded which). Receptors originate from a woman in her 30s who had recovered from COVID-19.

The gene calls are TRBV29-1 and TRBJ1-1, with no clear D. Trimming left V 4 bases short and J 3 bases short, with 9 bases between. Germline-derived CDR1 and CDR2 are SQVTM and ANQGSEA. CDR3 size: 12 residues. The CDR3 coding sequence is TGCAGCGTTGTGGAGGGATACACTGAAGCTTTCTTT. This encodes CSVVEGYTEAFF.

V usage is TRBV4-3 and J usage is TRBJ2-7; TRBD1 matches at 8 bases. The CDR3 has 16 amino acids. Germline values: CDR1 LGHNA, CDR2 YSLEER. V lost 4 bases and J lost 5; bases outside the gene matches: 13. This CDR3 reads CASSRTVGQGLNEQYF. CDR3 sequence (DNA): TGCGCCAGCAGCCGCACCGTAGGACAGGGACTCAACGAGCAGTACTTC.

In this sample, this clone turned up once. The V and J genes are TRBV5-1 and TRBJ1-6; D remains unclear. From germline, CDR1 is SGHRS and CDR2 YFSETQ. V lost 0 bases and J 7 bases, leaving 8 bases between the germline ends. The CDR3 length is 14 residues. The CDR3: CASSLDGRNSPLHF. As DNA, the CDR3 is TGCGCCAGCAGCTTGGACGGGAGAAATTCACCCCTCCACTTT. The whole variable domain, remainder taken from reference TRBV5-1 and TRBJ1-6, is KAGVTQTPRYLIKTRGQQVTLSCSPISGHRSVSWYQQTPGQGLQFLFEYFSETQRNKGNFPGRFSGRQFSNSRSEMNVSTLELGDSALYLCASSLDGRNSPLHFGNGTRLTVT.

The V gene is TRBV19, the J gene TRBJ1-5; no clear D. CDR1 is LNHDA, CDR2 SQIVND, per germline (reference sequence). The CDR3 has 17 residues. Trimming took 1 base from V and 2 from J, leaving 15 bases between them. CDR3 region: CASSIAWRGGGNQPQHF. CDR3 coding DNA: TGTGCCAGTAGTATAGCATGGCGGGGTGGTGGCAATCAGCCCCAGCATTTT.

CDR3 coding DNA: TGTGCCAGCAGTTACGGTACCGGGTTCTTTCAGCCCCAGCATTTT. It yields the protein CASSYGTGFFQPQHF. The rearrangement links TRBV6-2 or TRBV6-3 to TRBJ1-5, with D unclear. Germline CDR1 MNHEY, CDR2 SVGEGT. Trimming pared 2 bases from V and 6 bases from J, leaving 14 bases between. The CDR3 spans 15 residues.

The chain combines TRBV12-3 or TRBV12-4 with TRBJ1-1; the match to TRBD1 covers 9 bases. V was clipped by 5 bases and J by 6 bases; unmatched bases: 1. This CDR3 has 12 residues. CDR3 residues: CASSNRGPEAFF. The DNA for the CDR3 is TGTGCCAGCAGTAACAGGGGGCCTGAAGCTTTCTTT.

In its sample, this clone was seen a few times. CDR3 residues: CASSLVSPGAGDTQYF. CDR3 nucleotide sequence: TGTGCCAGCAGCTTAGTGTCGCCCGGGGCGGGGGATACGCAGTATTTT. The rearrangement uses TRBV11-2 and TRBJ2-3, with D possibly being TRBD2 (6 bases). V was trimmed by 1 base and J by 6 bases, leaving 17 bases between them. The CDR3 covers 16 residues. The germline V gene has CDR1 SGHAT and CDR2 FQNNGV.

This chain links TRBV7-3 with TRBJ2-1, with D possibly being TRBD1 (6 bases). V lost 1 base, J lost 9 bases, and 16 bases lay in between. Germline CDR1 SGHTA, CDR2 FQGTGA. The CDR3 is 15 residues long. CDR3 sequence: CASSLNIGGFSEQFF. The CDR3 DNA reads TGTGCCAGCAGCTTAAATATAGGGGGTTTCAGTGAGCAGTTCTTC.

This clone was seen a single time. The chain uses TRBV5-5 and TRBJ2-3; D perhaps matches TRBD1 (6 bases). With 4 bases removed from V and 0 bases from J, the gap between germline ends came to 18 bases. Germline V CDR1 and CDR2: SGHKS, YYEKEE (reference sequence). The CDR3 runs to 17 residues. The CDR3 coding sequence is TGTGCCAGCAGCCAGGGACACCGATTGTATAGCACAGATACGCAGTATTTT. Translation: CASSQGHRLYSTDTQYF.

Comment on this clone: The DNA is left out, because the CDR3 cannot be placed on it with certainty; the CDR3 is given as TCRdb lists it. The rearrangement links TRBV27 to TRBJ1-2; the listed D gene, TRBD1, was not tested against the DNA. CDR1 and CDR2 (germline): MNHEY, SMNVEV (reference sequence). The CDR3 sequence runs 14 residues, both termini included. The chain's CDR3 is CASSSSDRSYGYTF.

This chain links TRBV4-3 with TRBJ2-1; 11 bases are shared with TRBD2. The ends lost 4 bases at V and 4 bases at J; junction bases unmatched: 3. The CDR3 runs to 15 residues. The germline V gene encodes CDR1 LGHNA and CDR2 YSLEER. The CDR3: CASSRLAGGYNEQFF. The DNA for the CDR3 is TGCGCCAGCAGCCGTCTAGCGGGGGGATACAATGAGCAGTTCTTC.

A single count supports this clone. The chain recombines TRBV4-3 with TRBJ2-7; TRBD1 matches at 10 bases. Trimming at V came to 0 bases and at J to 6 bases, leaving 5 bases not matched to a gene. There are 15 residues in the CDR3. CDR1 and CDR2 (germline): LGHNA, YSLEER. For the CDR3, the DNA is TGCGCCAGCAGCCAAGACTTGACAGGGGGCGGCGAGCAGTACTTC. This codes for CASSQDLTGGGEQYF.

CDR3: CASSEALEKPQHF. Here the CDR3 DNA reads TGTGCCAGCAGTGAAGCGCTAGAGAAGCCCCAGCATTTT. The V and J genes are TRBV2 and TRBJ1-5, with D hard to call. The CDR3 is 13 residues long. Looked up from germline, CDR1 is SNHLY and CDR2 is FYNNEI. V was shortened by 0 bases and J by 8 bases, with 8 bases between the two germline ends.

The V gene is TRBV7-2, the J gene TRBJ1-4, with D unclear. CDR3 length equals 14 residues. Trimming removed 1 base at V and 4 bases at J, with 7 bases between. Germline CDR1 and CDR2: SGHTA and FQGNSA. The CDR3 bases are TGTGCCAGCAGCTTAGGACGGAGTAATGAAAAACTGTTTTTT. The encoded protein is CASSLGRSNEKLFF.

Only a few counts were recorded for this clone. V usage is TRBV27 and J usage is TRBJ1-6; no firm D call. The CDR3 has 15 amino acids. Per the germline V gene, CDR1 is MNHEY and CDR2 is SMNVEV (reference sequence). The V end lost 5 bases, the J end lost 0 bases, and 8 bases lay between the germline ends. Here the CDR3 reads CASSAGSSYNSPLHF. DNA for the CDR3: TGTGCCAGCAGTGCCGGGAGCTCCTATAATTCACCCCTCCACTTT.

The table lists this clone with many counts. The chain recombines TRBV10-3 with TRBJ2-5, with 7 positions matching TRBD1. This CDR3 region has 14 residues. Germline CDR1 and CDR2: ENHRY and SYGVKD. The trim removed 4 bases at V and 1 base at J, leaving 3 bases unmatched. CDR3 DNA: TGTGCCATCAGTGCCCGACAGGGCCAAGAGACCCAGTACTTC. It codes for CAISARQGQETQYF.

This sequence joins TRBV7-6 and TRBJ1-2; TRBD1 is a possible D gene (5 bases). Germline lookup yields CDR1 SGHVS and CDR2 FNYEAQ. The CDR3 covers 15 residues. V shed 3 bases and J shed 0 bases, with 11 bases lying between them. For the CDR3, the DNA is TGTGCCAGCAGCTTGACAGAATCTGCTAACTATGGCTACACCTTC. Its translation is CASSLTESANYGYTF.

The CDR3 loop is CASSNLNTEAFF. The CDR3 nucleotides read TGCGCCAGCAGTAATCTAAACACTGAAGCTTTCTTT. V gene TRBV10-2 combines with J gene TRBJ1-1; D not certain. CDR1 is WSHSY and CDR2 is SAAADI in the germline V gene. There are 12 residues in the CDR3. V lost 5 bases and J lost 2, with 6 bases in between.

The chain employs TRBV27 and TRBJ1-1; D is perhaps TRBD1 (5 bases). There are 11 residues in the CDR3. Trimming left V 10 bases short and J 9 bases short, with 15 bases between. The V gene's germline CDR1 is MNHEY and CDR2 SMNVEV (reference sequence). The CDR3 nucleotides are TGTGCCACCACCTTAGGGGTACAAGCTTTCTTT. Translating it yields CATTLGVQAFF.

This rearrangement joins TRBV12-5 to TRBJ2-2; 12 bases are a match to TRBD1. In germline, CDR1 is LGHNT, CDR2 FRNRAP. J lost 4 bases, V lost 5 bases, and 5 bases had no gene match. The CDR3 is made up of 16 amino acids. DNA for the CDR3: TGTGCTAGTGGTCCGGGACAGGGGGCTATCACCGGGGAGCTGTTTTTT. Protein: CASGPGQGAITGELFF.

The chain links TRBV5-1 to TRBJ2-7; TRBD1 might be the D (5 bases). The CDR3 extends over 13 amino acids. Trimming removed 0 bases from V and 7 bases from J, with 11 bases in between. Per germline, CDR1 SGHRS and CDR2 YFSETQ. The CDR3 bases are TGCGCCAGCAGCTTGGGGGGTAAGGGGGAGCAGTACTTC. Translating it yields CASSLGGKGEQYF.

The rearrangement links TRBV19 to TRBJ2-1; TRBD2 matches 12 bases. Germline V gene sequence: CDR1 LNHDA, CDR2 SQIVND (reference sequence). J was trimmed by 10 bases and V by 3 bases; bases with no gene match: 4. This CDR3 has 14 residues. The CDR3 sequence is CASSMTSGGPEQFF. Here the CDR3 DNA reads TGTGCCAGTAGTATGACTAGCGGGGGACCCGAGCAGTTCTTC.

The CDR3: CASSSTLRNEKLFF. The CDR3 DNA reads as TGTGCCAGCAGCTCGACACTTCGAAATGAAAAACTGTTTTTT. The chain joins TRBV7-2 to TRBJ1-4; no clear D. V was cut by 4 bases and J by 5 bases, with 11 bases left in between. Germline V gives CDR1 SGHTA, CDR2 FQGNSA. This CDR3 is built from 14 residues.

The rearrangement joins TRBV6-5 to TRBJ1-3; D unclear. The CDR3 covers 15 residues. Germline CDR1 MNHEY, CDR2 SVGAGI. With 6 bases removed from V and 0 bases from J, the gap between germline ends came to 12 bases. In DNA, the CDR3 is TGTGCCAGCAGAGGAGGCGTGGGCTCTGGAAACACCATATATTTT. Translation gives CASRGGVGSGNTIYF.